This T cell receptor (beta chain) was obtained from a study of patients and donors after allogeneic stem cell transplantation. Looked up from germline, CDR1 is ENHRY and CDR2 is SYGVKD. Between the trimmed V and J ends, which lost 5 bases and 5 bases, there was a span of 19 bases. The CDR3 spans 15 residues. MiXCR, run by TCRdb on the RT-PCR reads, gives a single entry per CDR3 protein. The sample gives about 57,000 distinct CDR3 sequences, about an eighth of which show up once; more than 25% is in the top ten. This clonotype originated in a human donor who was either an allogeneic HSCT recipient or a stem cell or donor lymphocyte infusion donor (not recorded which). It is not recorded whose cells these are; they may come from a transplant donor. V usage is TRBV10-3 and J usage is TRBJ2-7; D gene unclear. Sequencing was done on a sample of blood, either unsorted or a sorted T cell fraction (not recorded which). The CDR3 loop reads CAISSSGMSTDEQYF. CDR3 coding DNA: TGTGCCATCAGTTCCTCGGGTATGTCTACAGACGAGCAGTACTTC.